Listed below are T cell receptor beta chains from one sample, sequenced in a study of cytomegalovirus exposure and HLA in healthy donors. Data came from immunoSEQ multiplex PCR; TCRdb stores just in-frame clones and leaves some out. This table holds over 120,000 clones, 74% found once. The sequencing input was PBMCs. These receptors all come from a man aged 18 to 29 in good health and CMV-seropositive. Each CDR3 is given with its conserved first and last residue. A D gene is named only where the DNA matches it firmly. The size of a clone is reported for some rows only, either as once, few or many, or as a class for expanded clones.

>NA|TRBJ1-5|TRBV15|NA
TGTGCCACCAGCAAGACAGAGTTAAGCAATCAGCCCCAGCATTTT
CATSKTELSNQPQHF
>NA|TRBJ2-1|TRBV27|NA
TGTGCCAGCAGTTTAGGGACTGGCTCCTACAATGAGCAGTTCTTC
CASSLGTGSYNEQFF
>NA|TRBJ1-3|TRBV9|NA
TGTGCCAGCAGCCCGGACCTTTGGGAGGGGAACACCATATATTTT
CASSPDLWEGNTIYF
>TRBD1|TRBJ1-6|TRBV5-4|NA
TGTGCCAGCAGCTTGGACAGGGGATATAATTCACCCCTCCACTTT
CASSLDRGYNSPLHF
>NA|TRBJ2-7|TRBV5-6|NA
TGTGCCAGCAGCTTGGCGGGACACACCTACGAGCAGTACTTC
CASSLAGHTYEQYF
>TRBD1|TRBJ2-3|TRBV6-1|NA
TGTGCCAGCAGTGGACAGGGAGGCACAGATACGCAGTATTTT
CASSGQGGTDTQYF
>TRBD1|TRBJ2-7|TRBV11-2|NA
TGTGCCAGCAGCTTCCCCAGGACTGGGACAGACTACGAGCAGTACTTC
CASSFPRTGTDYEQYF
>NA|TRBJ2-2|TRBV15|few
TGTGCCACCAGCCTGACAACGACGAACACCGGGGAGCTGTTTTTT
CATSLTTTNTGELFF
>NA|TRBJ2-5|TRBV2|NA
TGTGCCAGCCGAATTAGACTTGCCCCAGGGGAGACCCAGTACTTC
CASRIRLAPGETQYF
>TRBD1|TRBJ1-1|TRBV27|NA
TGTGCCAGCCAAGGGACAGCTCAGAGCACTGAAGCTTTCTTT
CASQGTAQSTEAFF
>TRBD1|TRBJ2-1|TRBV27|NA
TGTGCCAGCGCATCGGGAAGATCCCAACAGGGGTCCTACAATGAGCAGTTCTTC
CASASGRSQQGSYNEQFF
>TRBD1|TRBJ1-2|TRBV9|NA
TGTGCCAGCAGCGCGAGGACAGGGGGCATGGCCTATGGCTACACCTTC
CASSARTGGMAYGYTF
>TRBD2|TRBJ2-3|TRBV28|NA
TGTGCCAGCAGTTCCGTAGCGGGGGGCACAGATACGCAGTATTTT
CASSSVAGGTDTQYF
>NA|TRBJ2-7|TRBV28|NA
TGTGCCAGCAGTACCGTACAGGGAGACGAGCAGTACTTC
CASSTVQGDEQYF
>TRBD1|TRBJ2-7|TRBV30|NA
TGTGCCTGGAGTGTGACAGGGCCAAACGAGCAGTACTTC
CAWSVTGPNEQYF
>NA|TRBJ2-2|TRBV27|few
TGTGCCAGCAGCAAGCAGGGGCGCGACACCGGGGAGCTGTTTTTT
CASSKQGRDTGELFF
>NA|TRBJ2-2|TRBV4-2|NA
TGTGCCAGCAGCCAAGAGGGCTGGCAGGCAGGCTTCTACGGGGAGCTGTTTTTT
CASSQEGWQAGFYGELFF
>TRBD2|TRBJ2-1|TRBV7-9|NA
TGTGCCAGCAGCTTAACTAGCGGGAACAATGAGCAGTTCTTC
CASSLTSGNNEQFF
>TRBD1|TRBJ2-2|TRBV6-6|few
TGTGCCAGCAGTCGACAGGGCCAAGACACCGGGGAGCTGTTTTTT
CASSRQGQDTGELFF
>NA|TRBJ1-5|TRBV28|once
TGTGCCAGCAGTTCGCTAAGCAATCAGCCCCAGCATTTT
CASSSLSNQPQHF
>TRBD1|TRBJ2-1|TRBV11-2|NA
TGTGCCAGCAGCTTCTTCACTGCCGGGACAGGGGGCCATGAGCAGTTCTTC
CASSFFTAGTGGHEQFF
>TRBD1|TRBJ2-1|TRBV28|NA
TGTGCCAGCAGTCCCCCAACGGGACAGGGAAGGATGGATGAGCAGTTCTTC
CASSPPTGQGRMDEQFF
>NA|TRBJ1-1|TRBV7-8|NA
TGTGCCAGCAGCCGAGGCGGGGGGCAAGGCACTGAAGCTTTCTTT
CASSRGGGQGTEAFF
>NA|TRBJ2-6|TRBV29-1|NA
TGCAGCGTTCTAGGGGCCCTGACTGGGGCCAACGTCCTGACTTTC
CSVLGALTGANVLTF
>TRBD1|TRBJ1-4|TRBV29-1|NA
TGCAGCGTTGAAGTGACAGGGGGCGAACTGTTTTTT
CSVEVTGGELFF
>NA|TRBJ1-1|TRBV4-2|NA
TGTGCCAGCAGCCAAATGGCAGGGCTGCTGAACACTGAAGCTTTCTTT
CASSQMAGLLNTEAFF
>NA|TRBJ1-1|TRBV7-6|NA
TGTGCCAGCAGCTTGGTGCGGAACACTGAAGCTTTCTTT
CASSLVRNTEAFF
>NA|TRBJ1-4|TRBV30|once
TGTGCCTGGAGTGTAATCTACAGAGTCCCCCGTGCAACTAATGAAAAACTGTTTTTT
CAWSVIYRVPRATNEKLFF
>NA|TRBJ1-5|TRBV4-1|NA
TGCGCCAGCAGCCAAGTTCCGACAGGAGAATATAGCAATCAGCCCCAGCATTTT
CASSQVPTGEYSNQPQHF
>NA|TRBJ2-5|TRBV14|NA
TGTGCCAGCAGCCAAGACGCAGGGTGGAGGACCCAGTACTTC
CASSQDAGWRTQYF
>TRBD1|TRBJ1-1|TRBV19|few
TGTGCCAGTAGTCTGACAGGGTCTGTGGAATTT
CASSLTGSVEF
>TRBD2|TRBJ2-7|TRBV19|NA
TGTGCCAGTAGTATAACTAGCGGGAGGACACACGAGCAGTACTTC
CASSITSGRTHEQYF
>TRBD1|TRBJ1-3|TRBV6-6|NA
TGTGCCAGCGGAGGGGACAGGGTTTACACCATATATTTT
CASGGDRVYTIYF
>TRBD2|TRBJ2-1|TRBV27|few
TGTGCCAGCAGTTCTCTAGCGGGGGGCCGCTACGTTGAGCAGTTCTTC
CASSSLAGGRYVEQFF